Listed below are T cell receptor beta chains from one sample, sequenced in a study of early T cells in non-severe SARS-CoV-2 infection. MiXCR, run by TCRdb on the 5' RACE reads, gives a single entry per CDR3 protein. The data show 86,000 or so distinct CDR3 sequences, 11% to 15% seen once. Sequenced material: whole blood. These receptors originate from an adult who was a healthcare worker with PCR-confirmed SARS-CoV-2 infection or an uninfected control (not recorded which). The CDR3 runs from the conserved cysteine through the conserved F or W. The D gene is left open where the match is weak. Some rows have no size entry. The others give once, few or many, or a class for an expanded clone.

j_call d_call v_call clone_size cdr3_nt cdr3_aa
TRBJ2-7 . TRBV30 few TGTGCCTGGAGTCCGACAGTGTACGAGCAGTACTTC CAWSPTVYEQYF
TRBJ2-5 . TRBV5-1 few TGCGCCAGCAGCTTATCAGGTCATCAAGAGACCCAGTACTTC CASSLSGHQETQYF
TRBJ2-5 . TRBV19 many TGTGCCAGTAGTATACAGGGGGAGACCCAGTACTTC CASSIQGETQYF
TRBJ1-1 . TRBV11-1 . TGTGCCAGCAGCTTAGGGAAGAACACTGAAGCTTTCTTT CASSLGKNTEAFF
TRBJ2-7 . TRBV3-1 . TGTGCCAGCAGCCAGCGGACAGTGGCCTACGAGCAGTACTTC CASSQRTVAYEQYF
TRBJ2-3 . TRBV11-2 many TGTGCCAGCAGCTTGACCCCCGGGGCTAGCACAGATACGCAGTATTTT CASSLTPGASTDTQYF
TRBJ2-1 TRBD2 TRBV29-1 . TGCAGCGTTGAACCCGGGGGGGGTGGTAATGAGCAGTTCTTC CSVEPGGGGNEQFF
TRBJ1-5 . TRBV21-1 many TGTGCCAGCAGCCTACATTATAAGGGTCGCGGTTCTGGGCAGCCCCAGCATTTT CASSLHYKGRGSGQPQHF
TRBJ2-7 . TRBV3-1 . TGTGCCAGCAGCCCCTCGTATCGGAGCTACGAGCAGTACTTC CASSPSYRSYEQYF
TRBJ1-3 . TRBV7-8 . TGTGCCAGCAGCCGTGGCTGGGGGCGTTCAGGAAACACCATATATTTT CASSRGWGRSGNTIYF
TRBJ2-7 TRBD1 TRBV7-3 . TGTGCCAGTAAAAGTTCAGGGGGCGCCTACGAGCAGTACTTC CASKSSGGAYEQYF
TRBJ1-2 TRBD1 TRBV29-1 . TGCAGCGTCGTTCCACAGGGGTATGGCTACACCTTC CSVVPQGYGYTF
TRBJ2-1 . TRBV29-1 many TGCAGCGTGGGGGGCGGAGGGACGGCTGAGCAGTTCTTC CSVGGGGTAEQFF
TRBJ2-7 TRBD1 TRBV7-9 few TGTGCCAGCAGCCACCCCGGACAGGGGATCGACGAGCAGTACTTC CASSHPGQGIDEQYF
TRBJ2-2 . TRBV19 many TGTGCCAGTAGTCCCAGACTAGATGGTGTAAGCACCGGGGAGCTGTTTTTT CASSPRLDGVSTGELFF
TRBJ2-7 . TRBV10-1 few TGCGCCAGCAGCCTCACGACAGAAGACGAGCAGTACTTC CASSLTTEDEQYF
TRBJ2-3 TRBD2 TRBV29-1 . TGCAGCGTTGACGGACTAGCGGTAACAGATACGCAGTATTTT CSVDGLAVTDTQYF
TRBJ1-3 . TRBV19 many TGTGCCAGTAGTCTTGGACCGAGCTCTGGAAACACCATATATTTT CASSLGPSSGNTIYF
TRBJ2-1 . TRBV3-1 few TGTGCCAGCAGCCAAGAACTAGCTTCCAATGAGCAGTTCTTC CASSQELASNEQFF
TRBJ2-5 TRBD1 TRBV24-1 . TGTGCCACCAGTGATCCAAGACAGGGGGCAGAGATCCAGTACTTC CATSDPRQGAEIQYF
TRBJ1-4 . TRBV5-4 few TGTGCCAGCAGCTTGTCAACTCATGAAAAACTGTTTTTT CASSLSTHEKLFF
TRBJ2-4 . TRBV10-3 . TGTGCCATCGGTGAGACCCAAGGGCTGGCCGCCAAAAACATTCAGTACTTC CAIGETQGLAAKNIQYF
TRBJ1-1 . TRBV10-3 few TGTGCCATCTCTCGAGGAGGGAACACTGAAGCTTTCTTT CAISRGGNTEAFF
TRBJ2-7 . TRBV20-1 . TGCAGTGCTAGAGCGCTCTCCTACGAGCAGTACTTC CSARALSYEQYF
TRBJ1-1 . TRBV4-1 many TGCGCCAGCAGCCAAGCACAGGTGAACACTGAAGCTTTCTTT CASSQAQVNTEAFF
TRBJ1-2 . TRBV4-1 . TGCGCCAGCAGCCAAACCAGGGATACTAACTATGGCTACACCTTC CASSQTRDTNYGYTF
TRBJ1-1 . TRBV29-1 few TGCAGCCCCTGGAGGCAGGGGAACACTGAAGCTTTCTTT CSPWRQGNTEAFF
TRBJ2-7 TRBD2 TRBV11-1 few TGTGCCAGCAGCCTGGAAGGCGGGGGGCGGCGGCAGTACTTC CASSLEGGGRRQYF
TRBJ2-2 . TRBV27 few TGTGCCAGCAGTCTCCTGGGACACCCGAGGCAGCGGTCCGGGGAGCTGTTTTTT CASSLLGHPRQRSGELFF
TRBJ2-1 TRBD1 TRBV29-1 many TGCAGCGTTGCCCCGACAGGGGGCATCTACAATGAGCAGTTCTTC CSVAPTGGIYNEQFF
TRBJ2-3 . TRBV29-1 few TGCAGCGTTGTTCTTCCCGGGGAGAGAGATACGCAGTATTTT CSVVLPGERDTQYF
TRBJ1-5 . TRBV2 many TGTGCCAGCAACCTAAGGGGCAGGGAAGGTCAGCCCCAGCATTTT CASNLRGREGQPQHF
TRBJ1-1 TRBD1 TRBV5-1 many TGCGCCAGCAGCTTTGACAGGGGCAATACTGAAGCTTTCTTT CASSFDRGNTEAFF
TRBJ2-3 . TRBV2 many TGTGCCAGCGAGGCAATGGATACGCAGTATTTT CASEAMDTQYF
TRBJ2-5 TRBD2 TRBV2 many TGTGCCAGCAGGGAGTCTAGCGGTCTTGGCTTTCAAGAGACCCAGTACTTC CASRESSGLGFQETQYF
TRBJ2-1 TRBD1 TRBV27 . TGTGCCAGCAGTTACGGACAGGGGATCAATGAGCAGTTCTTC CASSYGQGINEQFF
TRBJ2-7 . TRBV29-1 many TGCAGCGTAGGAGGGGCCGTCCAGTACTTC CSVGGAVQYF
TRBJ2-3 TRBD2 TRBV5-4 few TGTGCCAGCAGCTTGGGACTAGCGGGAGGTACAGATACGCAGTATTTT CASSLGLAGGTDTQYF
TRBJ1-6 . TRBV27 . TGTGCCAGCAGTTCCCTTAGACACGGTTCACCCCTCCACTTT CASSSLRHGSPLHF
TRBJ2-6 . TRBV12-3/TRBV12-4 few TGTGCCAGCAGTTTTGAGGGACGCTGGGCCAACGTCCTGACTTTC CASSFEGRWANVLTF
TRBJ2-3 TRBD2 TRBV4-2 few TGTGCCAGCAGCACACCGACTATAGCGGGGGGCCCTTACATCACAGATACGCAGTATTTT CASSTPTIAGGPYITDTQYF
TRBJ1-2 . TRBV5-5 many TGTGCCAGCAGCCTGCTGGAGAGGAGTGGCTACACCTTC CASSLLERSGYTF
TRBJ2-3 . TRBV11-2 . TGTGCCAGCAGCTTAGACGGAATTAGCACAGATACGCAGTATTTT CASSLDGISTDTQYF
TRBJ2-4 . TRBV18 . TGTGCCAGCTCACCTTCAGGGGATCGGGACCAAAACATTCAGTACTTC CASSPSGDRDQNIQYF
TRBJ1-5 . TRBV11-2 . TGTGCCAGCAGCCCTATCAATTCGGATCAGCCCCAGCATTTT CASSPINSDQPQHF
TRBJ2-2 TRBD2 TRBV5-1 many TGCGCCAGCAGATGGACTAGCGGGAGCCCGAACACCGGGGAGCTGTTTTTT CASRWTSGSPNTGELFF
TRBJ2-1 . TRBV6-1 . TGTGCCAGCAGTGGAGAACAGGAGGTCAATGAGCAGTTCTTC CASSGEQEVNEQFF
TRBJ1-2 TRBD1 TRBV24-1 many TGTGCCACCAGTGAGACCGGGACAGGGAACTATGGCTACACCTTC CATSETGTGNYGYTF
TRBJ1-1 TRBD1 TRBV6-1 . TGTGCCAGCAGTATTACAGGGGCTTACACTGAAGCTTTCTTT CASSITGAYTEAFF
TRBJ1-1 . TRBV10-3 . TGTGCCATCAGTAAGGACAGGAACACTGAAGCTTTCTTT CAISKDRNTEAFF
TRBJ2-7 TRBD2 TRBV6-5 . TGTGCCAGCAGTTACTCCGGACTAGCGGGAGGGCTCTACGAGCAGTACTTC CASSYSGLAGGLYEQYF
TRBJ2-3 TRBD2 TRBV4-1 few TGCGCCAGCAGCCAAGAACGGCTAGCGGCTAGCACAGATACGCAGTATTTT CASSQERLAASTDTQYF
TRBJ2-1 . TRBV29-1 few TGCAGCGTTGCCCCCTACAATGAGCAGTTCTTC CSVAPYNEQFF